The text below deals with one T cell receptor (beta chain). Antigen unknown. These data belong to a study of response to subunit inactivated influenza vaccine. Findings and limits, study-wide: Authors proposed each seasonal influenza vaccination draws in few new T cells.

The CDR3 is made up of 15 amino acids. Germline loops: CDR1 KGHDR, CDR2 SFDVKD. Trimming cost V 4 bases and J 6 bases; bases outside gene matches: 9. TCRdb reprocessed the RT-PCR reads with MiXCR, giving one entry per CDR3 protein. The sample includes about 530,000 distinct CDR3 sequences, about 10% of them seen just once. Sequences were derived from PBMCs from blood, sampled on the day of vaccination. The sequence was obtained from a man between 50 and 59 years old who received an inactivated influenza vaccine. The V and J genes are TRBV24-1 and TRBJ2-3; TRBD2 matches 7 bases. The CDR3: CATSDPRGEGDTQYF. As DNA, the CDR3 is TGTGCCACCAGTGACCCACGGGGGGAAGGGGATACGCAGTATTTT.